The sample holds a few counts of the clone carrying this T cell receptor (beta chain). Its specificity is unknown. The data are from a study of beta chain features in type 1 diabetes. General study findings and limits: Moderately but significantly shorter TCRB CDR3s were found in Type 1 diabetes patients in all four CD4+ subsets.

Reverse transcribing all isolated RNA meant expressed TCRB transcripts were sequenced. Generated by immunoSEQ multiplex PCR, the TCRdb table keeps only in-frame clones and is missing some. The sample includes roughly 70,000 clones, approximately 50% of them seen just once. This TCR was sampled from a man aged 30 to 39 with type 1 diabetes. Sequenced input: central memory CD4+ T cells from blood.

The CDR3: CASSLEGLATYEQYF. In DNA, the CDR3 is TGTGCCAGCAGCTTGGAAGGACTAGCGACCTACGAGCAGTACTTC. The rearrangement links TRBV5-5 to TRBJ2-7; 9 nucleotides line up with TRBD2. This CDR3 region has 15 residues. The trim removed 0 bases at V and 2 bases at J, leaving 3 bases unmatched. Germline-derived CDR1 and CDR2 are SGHKS and YYEKEE (reference sequence).